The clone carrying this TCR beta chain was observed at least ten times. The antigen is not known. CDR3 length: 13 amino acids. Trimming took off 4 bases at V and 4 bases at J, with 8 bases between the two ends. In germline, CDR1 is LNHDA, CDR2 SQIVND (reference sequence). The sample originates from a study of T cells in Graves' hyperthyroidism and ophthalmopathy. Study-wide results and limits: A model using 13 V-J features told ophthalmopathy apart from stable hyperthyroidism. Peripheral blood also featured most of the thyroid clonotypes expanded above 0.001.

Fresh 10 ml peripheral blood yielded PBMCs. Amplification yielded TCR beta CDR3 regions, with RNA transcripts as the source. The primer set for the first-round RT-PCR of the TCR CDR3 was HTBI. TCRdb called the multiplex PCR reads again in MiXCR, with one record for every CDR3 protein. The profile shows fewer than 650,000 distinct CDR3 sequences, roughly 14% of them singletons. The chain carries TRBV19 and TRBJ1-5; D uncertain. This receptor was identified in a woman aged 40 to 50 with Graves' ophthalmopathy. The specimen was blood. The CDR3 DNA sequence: TGTGCCAGTAGTACCGGACGAAATCAGCCCCAGCATTTT. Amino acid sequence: CASSTGRNQPQHF.